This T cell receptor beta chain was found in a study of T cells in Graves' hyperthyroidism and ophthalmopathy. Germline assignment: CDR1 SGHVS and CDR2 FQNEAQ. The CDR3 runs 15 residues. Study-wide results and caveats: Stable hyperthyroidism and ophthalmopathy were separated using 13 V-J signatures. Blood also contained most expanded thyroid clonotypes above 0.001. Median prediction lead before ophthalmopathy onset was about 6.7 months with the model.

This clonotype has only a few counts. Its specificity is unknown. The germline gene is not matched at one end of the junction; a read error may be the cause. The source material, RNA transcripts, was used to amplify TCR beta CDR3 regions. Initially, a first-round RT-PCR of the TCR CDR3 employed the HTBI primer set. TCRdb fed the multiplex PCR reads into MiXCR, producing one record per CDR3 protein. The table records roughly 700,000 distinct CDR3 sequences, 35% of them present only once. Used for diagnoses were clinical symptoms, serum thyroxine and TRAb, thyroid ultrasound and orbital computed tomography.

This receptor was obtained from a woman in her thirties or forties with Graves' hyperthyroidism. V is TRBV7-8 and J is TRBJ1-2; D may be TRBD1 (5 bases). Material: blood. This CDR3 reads CASSHRDGFNYGYTF. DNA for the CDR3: TGCGCCAGCAGCCACCGGGACGGCTTTAACTATGGCTACACCTTC. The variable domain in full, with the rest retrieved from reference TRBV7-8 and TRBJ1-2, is GAGVSQSPRYKVAKRGQDVALRCDPISGHVSLFWYQQALGQGPEFLTYFQNEAQLDKSGLPSDRFFAERPEGSVSTLKIQRTQQEDSAVYLCASSHRDGFNYGYTFGSGTRLTVV.